This entry is about one T cell receptor beta chain. These data originate in a study of blood T cell repertoires in COVID-19. For the study at large: Samples came from the United States, Italy and Spain, spanning acute and convalescent COVID-19.

Repertoires were generated with immunoSEQ multiplex PCR, while TCRdb's copy carries only in-frame clones and drops some. The sample has more than 120,000 clones, roughly 90% seen once. Germline V gene data show CDR1 as MDHEN and CDR2 as SYDVKM. Losses at the gene ends were 4 bases for V and 2 bases for J; bases not matched to a gene: 11. This CDR3 is built from 16 residues. Source material: peripheral blood. The genes are TRBV28 and TRBJ2-7; 7 nucleotides line up with TRBD2. This clonotype originated in a woman aged 45-65 years with acute or convalescent COVID-19. CDR3 coding DNA: TGTGCCAGCAGTTCCACGGGACTACGACAAACCTACGAGCAGTACTTC. Translating gives CASSSTGLRQTYEQYF.